This paragraph reports one T cell receptor (beta chain). Its antigen is currently unknown. The sample originates from a study of OX40 agonist ivuxolimab in advanced cancers. V shed 6 bases, J shed 8 bases, and the junction held 7 bases outside the gene matches. Per germline, CDR1 MNHNY and CDR2 SVGAGI (reference sequence). The CDR3 has 14 amino acids. TCRdb's table, derived via immunoSEQ multiplex PCR, lists solely in-frame clones and lacks some. The sample consists of 72,000 or so clones, roughly nine tenths of them appearing once. Findings and limits, study-wide: Clonal expansion among partial responders at 0.1-3.0 mg/kg ranked near the lowest. On average, CD8+ T cells had more expanded clones than CD4+.

Material: CD4+ or CD8+ T cells sorted from blood, obtained in a trial of the OX40 agonist ivuxolimab. The chain recombines TRBV6-6 with TRBJ2-1; 10 bases match TRBD2. The source is an adult with an advanced solid tumor such as melanoma, head and neck, liver or kidney cancer. The DNA of the CDR3 is TGTGCCAGCAGGAAAGCGGGGGGGTTATATGAGCAGTTCTTC. It is translated as CASRKAGGLYEQFF.